This T cell receptor beta chain was sequenced for a study of blood T cells in healthy people across ages (dated by TCRdb to between 2015 and 2017). With regard to the full study: In model experiments, template switching captured roughly one uniquely barcoded TCR beta cDNA molecule for every two T cells. Donors were grouped into four age groups: young (average roughly 17 years), middle-aged (39), aged (around 62) and long-lived (around 82). To avoid experimental bias, donors of different ages were spread randomly across the sequencing lanes. The study analyzed two additional independent replicas of 1 million unique cDNA reads from the same blood draw for two donors, one aged 18 to 30 and one aged 80 or older. Age-related changes in TCR beta repertoire diversity were measured in the study by deep sequencing normalized with unique cDNA molecular identifiers.

The method was 5' RACE. Sequencing was carried out with an Illumina HiSeq 2500. A second PCR of roughly 7 to 11 cycles was performed with a sample-barcoded 5' primer and a J-beta primer mix. Each TCR beta cDNA molecule received a unique molecular identifier from a template-switch 5' adaptor carrying 12 random nucleotides. Each sample yielded at least 3 million CDR3-containing paired-end reads. All of the RNA was converted into first-strand cDNA using the Mint cDNA synthesis kit, with a TRBC-specific oligonucleotide serving as the primer. All cDNA was treated with uracil-DNA glycosylase and then went through a first 18-cycle PCR with the universal primers M1SS and BC2_uni_R. The paper's data handling went like this. For normalization, 1 million high-quality reads, each with a distinct molecular identifier, were randomly selected from each sample. Instead of being binned into consensus sequences, reads that shared molecular identifiers were thrown out. MiTCR, with a Q25 quality threshold and the strictest error-elimination algorithm, was used for CDR3 identification, clonotype clustering and error correction. A nonparametric unseen species model with Euler transformation was used to estimate lower-bound total TCR beta diversity. Clones were called with MiXCR by TCRdb after fastp trimmed the public reads at Q25, and only in-frame beta chains were retained. Every distinct CDR3 protein forms one entry, paired with its most common genes and DNA. The V and J calls shown here were made by TCRdb, not taken from the authors' results. The sample has 910,000 or so distinct CDR3 sequences on record, 51% of them singletons. The ten largest clones take up 20% to 25% of the sample.

Broad study findings and their caveats: Total diversity estimates from one million sequenced T cells were considered lower bounds and underestimates. Observed TCR beta diversity per million T cells fell roughly linearly with age, and a significant reduction was already apparent by age around 40. Bulk unsorted PBMC profiling prevented conclusive comparison of naive and antigen-experienced compartments. Donor CMV infection status was unknown, potentially confounding age-related changes in expanded clonotypes. A strong correlation was found between observed TCR beta diversity and the percentage of naive T cells measured by flow cytometry. Compared with the aged group, the long-lived group had more naive CD4+ T cells, fewer expanded clones and increased TCR diversity, a pattern suggesting age selection.

Comments on this clonotype: The clone's antigen remains unknown. Nothing much larger sits one base from this clone, and base qualities are not available.

The CDR3 spans 16 residues, from the cysteine through the phenylalanine. This entry keeps only the CDR3 DNA: 48 bases, framed from base 1. CDR1 and CDR2 were assigned from the germline V gene as MGHRA and YSYEKL. The germline V end is reduced by 0 bases and the J end by 3 bases; junction bases left unmatched: 7. The roughly 38 donors, aged about 6 to 100 years, were systemically healthy Caucasian individuals from Russia. About 9.8 milliliters of peripheral blood were drawn from each donor into EDTA-treated Vacutainer tubes. Ficoll-Paque density-gradient centrifugation was used to isolate PBMCs, with at least 7 million per sample. Trizol reagent was used to extract total RNA from PBMCs, with at least 6 micrograms per sample. For every donor, an aliquot of PBMCs went through flow cytometry to measure the percentages of naive CD45RAhigh/CD27high T cells.

The sequencing sample was made of blood. The rearrangement combines TRBV4-1 with TRBJ2-7, with 8 junctional bases fitting TRBD1. The source is a woman between 55 and 75 years old in good health. The CDR3 protein sequence reads: CASSQENGQGVYEQYF. The base sequence is TGCGCCAGCAGCCAAGAGAATGGACAGGGTGTCTACGAGCAGTACTTC.